The clone carrying this T cell receptor (beta chain) was detected only a few times. Its specificity is not known. Amplified regions were TCR beta CDR3 sequences from RNA transcripts. Researchers ran a first-round RT-PCR on the TCR CDR3 using the HTBI primer set. TCRdb ran MiXCR on the multiplex PCR reads and lists one entry per CDR3 protein. The sample holds roughly 630,000 distinct CDR3 sequences, around 16% seen once. Graves' hyperthyroidism was deemed stable given no ophthalmopathy progression within 18 months. Patients were excluded because of uncontrolled infection, other autoimmune disease, pregnancy or lactation. This specimen belongs to a study of T cells in Graves' hyperthyroidism and ophthalmopathy. Study observations and caveats: Through a model of 13 V-J features, ophthalmopathy was separated from stable hyperthyroidism. The blood repertoire included most of the expanded thyroid clonotypes above 0.001.

V was cut by 4 bases and J by 7 bases, with 20 bases left in between. The CDR3 covers 15 residues. In germline, CDR1 is MNHEY, CDR2 SMNVEV (reference sequence). The sequence was collected from a young woman with Graves' hyperthyroidism. The sequenced sample was blood. The chain uses TRBV27 and TRBJ2-7; TRBD1 might be the D (5 bases). This chain's CDR3 is CASSSQPQGLREQYF. CDR3 DNA: TGTGCCAGCAGTTCCCAGCCGCAGGGTTTAAGGGAGCAGTACTTC.